The present T cell receptor (beta chain) was sequenced within a study of blood T cell repertoires in COVID-19. The CDR3 contains 14 residues. V was clipped by 5 bases and J by 5 bases, with 15 bases between them. Germline values: CDR1 LNHDA, CDR2 SQIVND (reference sequence). Generated by immunoSEQ multiplex PCR, the TCRdb table keeps only in-frame clones and is missing some. The repertoire holds fewer than 300,000 clones, with around 89% as singletons. The chain employs TRBV19 and TRBJ1-1; possibly TRBD1 for D (6 bases). The sample comprised PBMCs or T cells enriched from blood (not recorded which). The receptor's source is a man aged 35-49 years who had recovered from COVID-19. This CDR3 is CASSGDRRVTEAFF. The CDR3 DNA reads TGTGCCAGTAGTGGAGACAGGCGCGTTACTGAAGCTTTCTTT. The full variable domain, with the rest looked up from reference TRBV19 and TRBJ1-1, is DGGITQSPKYLFRKEGQNVTLSCEQNLNHDAMYWYRQDPGQGLRLIYYSQIVNDFQKGDIAEGYSVSREKKESFPLTVTSAQKNPTAFYLCASSGDRRVTEAFFGQGTRLTVV.